The clone carrying this T cell receptor (beta chain) was seen just once. Per the original data handling: Amplification with reference gene primers provided the estimates of nucleated cell counts. TCRdb's table, derived via immunoSEQ multiplex PCR, lists solely in-frame clones and lacks some. V, J and clone size reflect that table, while D and trimming were determined from the DNA. The data contain 52,000 or so clones, roughly 80% of them singletons. This CDR3 comprises 15 residues. CDR1 is SGHVS and CDR2 is FNYEAQ in the germline V gene. Trimming shortened V by 5 bases and J by 3 bases, and 15 bases separated the two germline ends. The source of the sample is a study of blood T cell repertoires in COVID-19. Study summary: Some COVID-19 samples were acute and others convalescent; all came from the United States, Italy and Spain. Nucleic acid was either cDNA or gDNA, and it came from T cells, B-cell-depleted T cells, or PBMCs.

The specimen was peripheral blood. The chain joins TRBV7-6 to TRBJ2-3; a possible D gene is TRBD2 (6 bases). This receptor was obtained from an older man with active COVID-19. The CDR3 nucleotides are TGTGCCAGCAGCACCCAGTCTAGCGATACAGATACGCAGTATTTT. Its protein product is CASSTQSSDTDTQYF. The variable domain in full, with the rest retrieved from reference TRBV7-6 and TRBJ2-3, is GAGVSQSPRYKVTKRGQDVALRCDPISGHVSLYWYRQALGQGPEFLTYFNYEAQQDKSGLPNDRFSAERPEGSISTLTIQRTEQRDSAMYRCASSTQSSDTDTQYFGPGTRLTVL.